The T cell receptor (beta chain) described here comes from a study of T-cell memory formation after mild COVID-19. This CDR3 comprises 14 residues. Trimming took 4 bases from V and 6 from J, leaving 17 bases between them. From germline, CDR1 is SGDLS and CDR2 YYNGEE. TCRdb reprocessed the 5' RACE reads with MiXCR, giving one entry per CDR3 protein. The sample shows fewer than 350,000 distinct CDR3 sequences, more than 15% of them seen only once. This chain connects TRBV9 to TRBJ2-7; TRBD2 is a possible D gene (5 bases). The sequencing sample was made of PBMCs or a T cell subset sorted from them (not recorded which). The source of this sequence is a man between 18 and 35 years old who had mild COVID-19 (a few samples of this study predate the infection). Cell type and time point are not known. The CDR3 sequence: CASSSAPLASEQYF. The CDR3 DNA is TGTGCCAGCAGCTCAGCACCCCTAGCTAGCGAGCAGTACTTC.